This T cell receptor beta chain is from a study of cytomegalovirus exposure and HLA in healthy donors. Study at large: Ancestry clustering placed roughly four fifths of around 400 genotyped donors in the Caucasian-associated cluster.

The PCR used 60 Vbeta and 13 Jbeta primers. The assay was immunoSEQ multiplex PCR, and TCRdb's table has in-frame clones only and misses some. The top ten hold 1.2% of the sample, which has approximately 170,000 clones, roughly 88% seen once. Germline values: CDR1 SGHNT, CDR2 YENEEA. CDR3 size: 14 residues. The junction had 8 bases not matched to a gene; V was cut back by 4 bases and J by 10 bases. Sequencing used PBMCs. The V gene is TRBV11-3, the J gene TRBJ2-1; TRBD2 aligns across 9 bases. The TCR was taken from a boy younger than 10 in good health and CMV-seronegative. The CDR3 DNA reads as TGTGCCAGCAGCTCGGCGGGGGGGACGGACGAGCAGTTCTTC. Amino acid sequence: CASSSAGGTDEQFF.